The 10 T cell receptor beta chains presented below share a single source sample, sequenced in a study of OX40 agonist ivuxolimab in advanced cancers. Assay used: immunoSEQ multiplex PCR; TCRdb lists only in-frame clones, some missing. Of tens of thousands of clones in the sample, about 87% are singletons; the top ten hold roughly 5.9%. The starting material was CD4+ or CD8+ T cells sorted from blood, obtained in a trial of the OX40 agonist ivuxolimab. The receptors were gathered from an adult with an advanced solid tumor such as melanoma, head and neck, liver or kidney cancer.

The rearrangement links TRBV10-3 to TRBJ2-3, with D hard to call. V gave up 2 bases and J gave up 0 bases, with 9 bases separating them. Germline values: CDR1 ENHRY, CDR2 SYGVKD. The CDR3 sequence is 15 residues long. The CDR3, as DNA: TGTGCCATCAGTGAGCCGGGCCTAAGCACAGATACGCAGTATTTT. Translating gives CAISEPGLSTDTQYF.

The chain couples TRBV28 to TRBJ2-5; 7 positions match TRBD2. The J call is doubtful: the DNA matches TRBJ2-7 better. CDR1 MDHEN and CDR2 SYDVKM come from the germline V gene. This CDR3 has 13 residues. The CDR3 protein is CASSLNGRNEQYF. CDR3 bases: TGTGCCAGCAGTTTGAACGGGAGGAACGAGCAGTACTTC.

The chain recombines TRBV19 with TRBJ2-3, with D uncertain. V dropped 4 bases and J dropped 5 bases, with 7 bases sitting between them. The CDR3 has 12 amino acids. The germline V gene has CDR1 LNHDA and CDR2 SQIVND (reference sequence). This CDR3 reads CASSTPGDTQYF. CDR3 nucleotide sequence: TGTGCCAGTAGTACACCGGGAGATACGCAGTATTTT.

The V gene is TRBV5-6, the J gene TRBJ2-7; tentatively, D is TRBD1 (5 bases). This CDR3 has 13 residues. CDR1 SGHDT and CDR2 YYEEEE come from the germline V gene. The V end was cut by 0 bases, the J end by 1 base, with 5 bases between. The CDR3 here is CASSLDRSYEQYF. DNA for the CDR3: TGTGCCAGCAGCTTGGACAGGTCCTACGAGCAGTACTTC.

V usage is TRBV11-2 and J usage is TRBJ2-7; D remains unclear. The germline V gene has CDR1 SGHAT and CDR2 FQNNGV. CDR3 length: 14 amino acids. Trimming removed 5 bases at V and 2 bases at J, with 13 bases between. The CDR3 DNA is TGTGCCAGCAGCCCCCGGCCCTTAACCTACGAGCAGTACTTC. Translation: CASSPRPLTYEQYF.

V gene TRBV2 combines with J gene TRBJ1-5, with TRBD1 identical over 7 bases. V lost 4 bases and J lost 2; bases outside the gene matches: 2. Germline values: CDR1 SNHLY, CDR2 FYNNEI. This CDR3 contains 14 residues. The CDR3 sequence is CASSGDRGNQPQHF. The CDR3 DNA sequence: TGTGCCAGCAGTGGGGACAGAGGCAATCAGCCCCAGCATTTT.

V usage is TRBV11-2 and J usage is TRBJ2-7, with 10 bases matching TRBD2. The junction had 5 bases not matched to a gene; V was cut back by 3 bases and J by 6 bases. Germline V gene sequence: CDR1 SGHAT, CDR2 FQNNGV. The CDR3 covers 14 residues. The CDR3 DNA sequence: TGTGCCAGCAGCTTCTCCCTAGCGGGAGTCGAGCAGTACTTC. Translating gives CASSFSLAGVEQYF.

CDR3 residues: CASSQVPSKGYEQYF. CDR3 nucleotide sequence: TGCGCCAGCAGCCAAGTCCCTTCCAAGGGCTACGAGCAGTACTTC. V gene TRBV4-3 combines with J gene TRBJ2-7; the D is unclear. Trimming removed 1 base at V and 3 bases at J, with 13 bases between. The CDR3 sequence is 15 residues long. Per the germline V gene, CDR1 is LGHNA and CDR2 is YSLEER.

The table lists this clone with a few counts. The CDR3 sequence: CASSEALWGNQPQHF. Written as DNA, the CDR3 is TGTGCCAGCAGTGAAGCTCTCTGGGGGAATCAGCCCCAGCATTTT. This chain uses TRBV6-1 with TRBJ1-5, with D tentatively TRBD1 (5 bases). This CDR3 is built from 15 residues. Germline CDR1 MNHNS, CDR2 SASEGT. Trimming pared 0 bases from V and 4 bases from J, leaving 10 bases between.

This clone was seen just once. V is TRBV14 and J is TRBJ2-1; D is uncertain. In germline, CDR1 is SGHDN, CDR2 FVKESK. The V gene lost 1 base and the J gene lost 0 bases, with 10 bases spanning the gap. This CDR3 contains 16 residues. CDR3 in DNA: TGTGCCAGCAGCCAAGTCTTGGTAAGCTCCTACAATGAGCAGTTCTTC. This codes for CASSQVLVSSYNEQFF. Using reference TRBV14 and TRBJ2-1 for the parts outside the CDR3, the full variable domain is EAGVTQFPSHSVIEKGQTVTLRCDPISGHDNLYWYRRVMGKEIKFLLHFVKESKQDESGMPNNRFLAERTGGTYSTLKVQPAELEDSGVYFCASSQVLVSSYNEQFFGPGTRLTVL.